In this sample, the clone carrying this T cell receptor beta chain turned up a few times. CDR3 size: 17 residues. The germline V gene has CDR1 KGHDR and CDR2 SFDVKD. The V and J ends lost 3 bases and 0 bases respectively, with 15 bases between them. These data are taken from a study of blood T cell repertoires in COVID-19. As for the study in general: Sites in the United States, Italy and Spain provided acute and convalescent COVID-19 samples.

Per the original methods: The assay estimated nucleated cells by amplifying reference gene primers. Profiling relied on immunoSEQ multiplex PCR, and the TCRdb table lists in-frame clones only, not all of them. That table gives V, J and clone size, and the DNA gave D and trimming. The sample lists about 120,000 clones, under 80% occurring once. The rearrangement links TRBV24-1 to TRBJ2-3; a weak D match, TRBD2 (5 bases). Sequencing was performed on peripheral blood. This sequence originates from a man in his 70s with acute or convalescent COVID-19. For the CDR3, the DNA is TGTGCCACCAGTGATGGGAGACTGGAGACTAGCACAGATACGCAGTATTTT. This translates into CATSDGRLETSTDTQYF.